The next 19 T cell receptor beta chains were all read from a single sample in a study of T cells after yellow fever vaccination. TCRdb independently ran MiXCR on the 5' RACE reads; one entry per CDR3 protein. The repertoire includes some 120,000 distinct CDR3 sequences, 8% to 9.5% of them detected once, and 25% sits in the top ten. The specimen comprised CD8+ T cells sorted from PBMCs, sampled 45 days after the yellow fever booster vaccination. Every receptor here comes from a man aged 25-45 years who received the YFV17D yellow fever vaccine.

The V gene is TRBV29-1, the J gene TRBJ2-1, with 11 bases lining up with TRBD2. Per the germline V gene, CDR1 is SQVTM and CDR2 is ANQGSEA. After removal of 5 bases from V and 8 bases from J, the junction contained 11 bases not matched to a gene. The CDR3 has 15 amino acids. The CDR3 region has the DNA TGCAGCGTTTATTCCGGGACTAGCGGAAATCATGAGCAGTTCTTC. Amino acid sequence: CSVYSGTSGNHEQFF.

J is TRBJ1-5 and V is TRBV6-2 or TRBV6-3, with D hard to call. V gave up 2 bases and J gave up 7 bases, with 12 bases separating them. CDR1 and CDR2 from the germline V gene are MNHEY and SVGEGT. The CDR3 covers 14 residues. The DNA of the CDR3 is TGTGCCAGCAGTTACGTTCGACTAGGACAGCCCCAGCATTTT. Protein: CASSYVRLGQPQHF.

Of note for this clonotype: One base away lies a much larger clone, so this may be a sequencing read error. The chain uses TRBV29-1 and TRBJ2-7, with a tentative D call TRBD2 (5 bases). V was pared by 6 bases and J by 3 bases, with 15 bases between. Germline V gene lookup returns CDR1 SQVTM and CDR2 ANQGSEA. CDR3 length equals 13 residues. The CDR3 sequence: CSVTPPGYYEQYF. The CDR3, as DNA: TGCAGCGTCACCCCCCCGGGGTACTACGAGCAGTACTTC.

On this clonotype: This may stem from a read error, because a much larger clone lies one nucleotide away. The CDR3 region is CASSFGTRTLSSYNEQFF. The DNA for the CDR3 is TGTGCCAGCAGCTTTGGTACCAGGACCCTCAGCTCCTACAATGAGCAGTTCTTC. The chain carries TRBV11-2 and TRBJ2-1; D gene uncertain. Germline assignment: CDR1 SGHAT and CDR2 FQNNGV. The CDR3 runs 18 residues. The V end lost 3 bases, the J end lost 0 bases, and 18 bases lay between the germline ends.

This clonotype showed up just a few times. The rearrangement joins TRBV18 to TRBJ2-5, with 9 bases lining up with TRBD1. This CDR3 region has 13 residues. The V and J ends lost 8 bases and 3 bases, in that order; junction bases with no gene match: 4. Germline V lookup: CDR1 KGHSH, CDR2 LQKENI. The DNA for the CDR3 is TGTGCCAGCATACAGGGGGCGGAAGAGACCCAGTACTTC. Protein: CASIQGAEETQYF.

This clonotype was recorded many times. The chain recombines TRBV28 with TRBJ2-3, with D uncertain. Trimming pared 3 bases from V and 3 bases from J, leaving 10 bases between. The CDR3 runs to 14 residues. CDR1 and CDR2 from the germline V gene are MDHEN and SYDVKM. As DNA, the CDR3 is TGTGCCAGCAGTTTTGATAGGCAGACAGATACGCAGTATTTT. Protein sequence: CASSFDRQTDTQYF.

This clonotype was seen only a few times. The genes are TRBV20-1 and TRBJ2-5; tentative D call: TRBD1 (6 bases). The V gene lost 0 bases and the J gene lost 2 bases, with 10 bases spanning the gap. Germline V gene lookup returns CDR1 DFQATT and CDR2 SNEGSKA (reference sequence). The CDR3 has 14 amino acids. In nucleotides, the CDR3 is TGCAGTGCTAGAGACGACAGGTCGCAAGAGACCCAGTACTTC. Encoded protein: CSARDDRSQETQYF.

This clonotype was seen at least ten times. This sequence joins TRBV11-2 and TRBJ2-7; D might be TRBD1 (6 bases). Trimming removed 1 base from V and 2 bases from J, with 15 bases in between. The CDR3 has 16 residues. Germline CDR1 and CDR2: SGHAT and FQNNGV. CDR3 nucleotide sequence: TGTGCCAGCAGCTTAGTGGTCCTTGGGGGCACCTACGAGCAGTACTTC. Amino acids: CASSLVVLGGTYEQYF.

This clonotype was detected ten times or more. The gene calls are TRBV29-1 and TRBJ1-2; the D is unclear. Germline CDR1 reads SQVTM; CDR2 reads ANQGSEA. This CDR3 has 11 amino acids. V lost 3 bases to trimming and J lost 2 bases, with 4 bases between them. The DNA of the CDR3 is TGCAGCGTTGACCAGAACTATGGCTACACCTTC. Translated, it gives CSVDQNYGYTF. Using reference TRBV29-1 and TRBJ1-2 for the parts outside the CDR3, the full variable domain is SAVISQKPSRDICQRGTSLTIQCQVDSQVTMMFWYRQQPGQSLTLIATANQGSEATYESGFVIDKFPISRPNLTFSTLTVSNMSPEDSSIYLCSVDQNYGYTFGSGTRLTVV.

This clonotype was observed at least ten times. This chain joins TRBV20-1 and TRBJ2-7; D is possibly TRBD1 (6 bases). This CDR3 contains 13 residues. Deletions cut 0 bases from V and 7 bases from J, with 13 bases between. CDR1 is DFQATT and CDR2 is SNEGSKA in the germline V gene (reference sequence). The CDR3 reads CSARDLQGREQYF. The CDR3 bases are TGCAGTGCTAGAGATCTGCAGGGGCGGGAGCAGTACTTC.

This clonotype was recorded a few times. The CDR3 protein is CASSPDNQETQYF. The CDR3 DNA follows: TGTGCCAGCAGCCCGGACAACCAAGAGACCCAGTACTTC. The rearrangement uses TRBV7-2 and TRBJ2-5, with D possibly matching TRBD1 (5 bases). The CDR3 loop spans 13 amino acids. Looked up from germline, CDR1 is SGHTA and CDR2 is FQGNSA. Deletions cut 5 bases from V and 0 bases from J, with 7 bases between.

This clonotype was picked up many times. V is TRBV5-1 and J is TRBJ2-3; 12 bases are shared with TRBD1. Germline assignment: CDR1 SGHRS and CDR2 YFSETQ. Trimming cost V 3 bases and J 0 bases; bases outside gene matches: 2. CDR3 size: 16 residues. The CDR3 here is CASSSGQGASTDTQYF. The DNA of the CDR3 is TGCGCCAGCAGCTCGGGACAGGGGGCCAGCACAGATACGCAGTATTTT. Full variable domain (outside the CDR3, taken from reference TRBV5-1 and TRBJ2-3): KAGVTQTPRYLIKTRGQQVTLSCSPISGHRSVSWYQQTPGQGLQFLFEYFSETQRNKGNFPGRFSGRQFSNSRSEMNVSTLELGDSALYLCASSSGQGASTDTQYFGPGTRLTVL.

In this sample, this clonotype turned up a few times. The rearrangement uses TRBV10-3 and TRBJ2-1; 8 nucleotides match TRBD1. Germline CDR1 and CDR2: ENHRY and SYGVKD. V lost 0 bases to trimming and J lost 5 bases; unmatched junction nucleotides: 9. This CDR3 has 17 amino acids. The CDR3 DNA follows: TGTGCCATCAGTGAGTCGGGGGCAGGGGGCTTTAACAATGAGCAGTTCTTC. Protein: CAISESGAGGFNNEQFF.

There are many counts of this clonotype. V is TRBV12-3 or TRBV12-4 and J is TRBJ2-1; D is possibly TRBD2 (5 bases). The V gene lost 2 bases and the J gene lost 4 bases, with 15 bases spanning the gap. The CDR3 sequence is 16 residues long. The CDR3 sequence is CASSLRGGDLYNEQFF. CDR3 coding DNA: TGTGCCAGCAGTTTAAGAGGAGGCGACTTATACAATGAGCAGTTCTTC.

Only a few counts were recorded for this clonotype. J is TRBJ2-7 and V is TRBV14; no definite D call. CDR1 is SGHDN and CDR2 is FVKESK in the germline V gene. With 0 bases removed from V and 1 base from J, the gap between germline ends came to 10 bases. The CDR3 is 15 residues long. The CDR3 DNA reads TGTGCCAGCAGCCAAGATTCCCCCACGTCCTACGAGCAGTACTTC. This codes for CASSQDSPTSYEQYF.

This clonotype was counted many times. The chain uses TRBV28 and TRBJ2-3, with 10 positions matching TRBD2. The CDR3 runs 17 residues. V was clipped by 4 bases and J by 4 bases; unmatched bases: 11. The germline V gene has CDR1 MDHEN and CDR2 SYDVKM. The CDR3, as DNA: TGTGCCAGCAGTTCCCCCCCCCTAGCGGGAGAAGCAGATACGCAGTATTTT. Its translation is CASSSPPLAGEADTQYF. Full variable domain (outside the CDR3, taken from reference TRBV28 and TRBJ2-3): DVKVTQSSRYLVKRTGEKVFLECVQDMDHENMFWYRQDPGLGLRLIYFSYDVKMKEKGDIPEGYSVSREKKERFSLILESASTNQTSMYLCASSSPPLAGEADTQYFGPGTRLTVL.

This clonotype was counted many times. This rearrangement joins TRBV6-2 or TRBV6-3 to TRBJ2-7, with D maybe TRBD1 (5 bases). CDR3 length: 14 residues. Trimming cost V 5 bases and J 2 bases, with 13 bases left between them. The germline V gene has CDR1 MNHEY and CDR2 SVGEGT. CDR3 sequence (DNA): TGTGCCAGCAGTCTTCGGCTAGGGGCCTACGAGCAGTACTTC. Translation: CASSLRLGAYEQYF.

This clonotype was recorded at least ten times. The chain employs TRBV27 and TRBJ2-1, with D perhaps matching TRBD2 (5 bases). CDR3 length equals 11 residues. V lost 8 bases, J lost 8 bases, and 10 bases lay in between. Per germline, CDR1 MNHEY and CDR2 SMNVEV (reference sequence). CDR3 loop: CASLAGDEQFF. The CDR3 nucleotides are TGTGCCAGCTTAGCCGGGGATGAGCAGTTCTTC.

V and J are TRBV28 and TRBJ2-7, with D unclear. This CDR3 has 13 amino acids. V was cut by 4 bases and J by 5 bases, with 12 bases left in between. Looked up from germline, CDR1 is MDHEN and CDR2 is SYDVKM. Here the CDR3 DNA reads TGTGCCAGCAGTTCCCAACTGGGCCACGAGCAGTACTTC. This codes for CASSSQLGHEQYF. The entire variable domain, with the rest obtained from reference TRBV28 and TRBJ2-7, is as follows: DVKVTQSSRYLVKRTGEKVFLECVQDMDHENMFWYRQDPGLGLRLIYFSYDVKMKEKGDIPEGYSVSREKKERFSLILESASTNQTSMYLCASSSQLGHEQYFGPGTRLTVT.